This T cell receptor (beta chain) was retrieved from a study of blood T cell repertoires in COVID-19. Background on the study: COVID-19 samples from acute and convalescent phases originated in the United States, Italy and Spain.

Clones were sequenced by immunoSEQ multiplex PCR, and TCRdb holds only the in-frame ones, with some missing. This repertoire shows fewer than 85,000 clones, 88% found once; its top ten account for about 8.2%. CDR1 is MNHEY and CDR2 is SMNVEV in the germline V gene (reference sequence). The CDR3 length is 15 residues. Trimming removed 6 bases at V and 0 bases at J, with 12 bases between. The TCR originated in a human donor in a cohort sampled during active COVID-19. V usage is TRBV27 and J usage is TRBJ1-5; TRBD1 is a possible D gene (6 bases). Sequencing input: peripheral blood. In nucleotides, the CDR3 is TGTGCCAGCAGACCAACAGGGAATAGCAATCAGCCCCAGCATTTT. Amino acids: CASRPTGNSNQPQHF.